This passage covers 8 T cell receptor beta chains from one sample sequenced in a study of OX40 agonist ivuxolimab in advanced cancers. Libraries were prepared by immunoSEQ multiplex PCR; TCRdb keeps only in-frame clonotypes and omits some of them. The sample consists of some 45,000 clones, more than 75% of them appearing once. The material was CD4+ or CD8+ T cells sorted from blood, obtained in a trial of the OX40 agonist ivuxolimab. All receptors derive from an adult with an advanced solid tumor such as melanoma, head and neck, liver or kidney cancer.

V and J are TRBV5-4 and TRBJ2-7; no definite D call. The ends were cut back, 2 bases at V and 2 bases at J, with 5 bases in the middle. CDR1 is SGHNT and CDR2 is YYREEE in the germline V gene (reference sequence). This CDR3 contains 12 residues. The CDR3, as DNA: TGTGCCAGCAGCTTTCGGACCTACGAGCAGTACTTC. This codes for CASSFRTYEQYF. Together with reference TRBV5-4 and TRBJ2-7, the CDR3 gives the full variable domain: ETGVTQSPTHLIKTRGQQVTLRCSSQSGHNTVSWYQQALGQGPQFIFQYYREEENGRGNFPPRFSGLQFPNYSSELNVNALELDDSALYLCASSFRTYEQYFGPGTRLTVT.

This chain uses TRBV7-9 with TRBJ1-1; TRBD1 aligns across 7 bases. CDR3 length: 12 residues. CDR1 and CDR2 from the germline V gene are SEHNR and FQNEAQ (reference sequence). J was trimmed by 7 bases and V by 4 bases; bases with no gene match: 3. The CDR3 loop reads CASSSGGYEAFF. DNA for the CDR3: TGTGCCAGCAGCTCAGGGGGTTATGAAGCTTTCTTT.

The gene calls are TRBV2 and TRBJ2-1; D is unresolved. The germline V gene has CDR1 SNHLY and CDR2 FYNNEI. The CDR3 extends over 12 amino acids. V dropped 2 bases and J dropped 7 bases, with 6 bases sitting between them. The CDR3 DNA is TGTGCCAGCAGTGAATCGGGTAATGAGCAGTTCTTC. Amino acids: CASSESGNEQFF. Filled out from reference TRBV2 and TRBJ2-1, the complete variable domain reads EPEVTQTPSHQVTQMGQEVILRCVPISNHLYFYWYRQILGQKVEFLVSFYNNEISEKSEIFDDQFSVERPDGSNFTLKIRSTKLEDSAMYFCASSESGNEQFFGPGTRLTVL.

The rearrangement uses TRBV7-9 and TRBJ1-1, with 7 bases that match TRBD1. The germline V gene has CDR1 SEHNR and CDR2 FQNEAQ (reference sequence). The CDR3 spans 13 residues. Unmatched junction bases numbered 7, after V lost 5 bases and J lost 7 bases. The CDR3 nucleotides are TGTGCCAGCAGCGCGGGGACAGCGCTTGAAGCTTTCTTT. This sequence encodes CASSAGTALEAFF.

The chain joins TRBV4-1 to TRBJ2-2; D possibly corresponds to TRBD1 (5 bases). The CDR3 has 14 residues. The V end was cut by 2 bases, the J end by 7 bases, with 11 bases between. From germline, CDR1 is MGHRA and CDR2 YSYEKL. CDR3 sequence: CASSQYETDGELFF. CDR3 nucleotide sequence: TGCGCCAGCAGCCAATACGAGACAGACGGGGAGCTGTTTTTT.

The chain combines TRBV27 with TRBJ1-1; D gene ambiguous. The V end was cut by 2 bases, the J end by 0 bases, with 10 bases between. Germline CDR1 reads MNHEY; CDR2 reads SMNVEV (reference sequence). This CDR3 is built from 15 residues. CDR3 sequence reads: CASSLVGPMNTEAFF. The CDR3 coding sequence is TGTGCCAGCAGTTTAGTAGGACCCATGAACACTGAAGCTTTCTTT.

The chain couples TRBV9 to TRBJ2-7; TRBD1 agrees at 9 bases. CDR1 SGDLS and CDR2 YYNGEE come from the germline V gene. The trim removed 1 base at V and 5 bases at J, leaving 10 bases unmatched. This CDR3 is 16 amino acids long. CDR3 residues: CASSVNPGQGYDEQYF. The CDR3 coding sequence is TGTGCCAGCAGCGTAAACCCAGGACAGGGGTACGACGAGCAGTACTTC.

Comment on this clone: The conserved final phenylalanine or tryptophan is absent from the CDR3, which likely points to a read error. This sequence joins TRBV9 and TRBJ1-1; perhaps TRBD1 as D (5 bases). Trimming stripped 0 bases from V and 0 bases from J, with 9 bases between. Looked up from germline, CDR1 is SGDLS and CDR2 is YYNGEE. The CDR3 contains 15 residues. CDR3 protein: CASSVGQFLNTEAFL. DNA of the CDR3: TGTGCCAGCAGCGTAGGACAGTTCTTGAACACTGAAGCTTTCCTT.